Following are 21 T cell receptor beta chains from one sample sequenced in a study of T-cell reconstitution after alpha-beta-depleted transplantation in children. TCRbeta library construction was performed incorporating unique molecular identifiers. TCRdb re-called the PCR reads through MiXCR, storing one row per CDR3 protein. The data show 330,000 or so distinct CDR3 sequences, over 9.5% seen once. The source was PBMCs, collected before TCRalphabeta/CD19-depleted stem cell transplant. The receptors were sampled from a boy under two years old with acute myeloid leukemia, due to receive a stem cell transplant.

Many counts were recorded for this clonotype. V is TRBV28 and J is TRBJ2-3; weak D call: TRBD2 (6 bases). The CDR3 is 14 residues long. Germline CDR1 MDHEN, CDR2 SYDVKM. The V gene lost 5 bases and the J gene lost 2 bases, with 11 bases spanning the gap. Here the CDR3 reads CASSRDSHTDTQYF. The CDR3 nucleotides are TGTGCCAGCAGTAGGGACTCTCACACAGATACGCAGTATTTT.

The table lists this clonotype with many counts. The chain carries TRBV7-6 and TRBJ1-5, with 8 bases identical to TRBD1. The J segment lost 6 bases and the V segment lost 1 base, leaving 8 bases of the junction unmatched. The germline CDR1 and CDR2 sequences are SGHVS and FNYEAQ. This CDR3 has 16 amino acids. As DNA, the CDR3 is TGTGCCAGCAGCTTAGGAGACAGGGGAACGGGTCAGCCCCAGCATTTT. This encodes CASSLGDRGTGQPQHF. Using reference TRBV7-6 and TRBJ1-5 for the parts outside the CDR3, the full variable domain is GAGVSQSPRYKVTKRGQDVALRCDPISGHVSLYWYRQALGQGPEFLTYFNYEAQQDKSGLPNDRFSAERPEGSISTLTIQRTEQRDSAMYRCASSLGDRGTGQPQHFGDGTRLSIL.

This clonotype was seen at least ten times. The chain joins TRBV7-9 to TRBJ2-1; D unclear. The CDR3 is 15 amino acids. V gave up 1 base and J gave up 10 bases, with 17 bases separating them. Germline loops: CDR1 SEHNR, CDR2 FQNEAQ (reference sequence). As DNA, the CDR3 is TGTGCCAGCAGCTTAGGTGAAGGAGACGGTTTCGAGCAGTTCTTC. Protein product: CASSLGEGDGFEQFF.

Of note for this clonotype: Germline is not matched at one junction end, which may reflect a read error. The chain combines TRBV2 with TRBJ2-2, with TRBD2 as a possible D gene (5 bases). Per germline, CDR1 SNHLY and CDR2 FYNNEI. There are 15 residues in the CDR3. The CDR3 DNA sequence: TGTGCCAGCACATTACTATCCCAATTAACCGGGGATCTGTTTTTT. Protein sequence: CASTLLSQLTGDLFF.

This clonotype was found many times. CDR3 region: CASTSLRGYTGELFF. In DNA form, the CDR3 reads TGTGCCAGCACCTCCCTCAGGGGTTACACCGGGGAGCTGTTTTTT. V and J are TRBV6-2 or TRBV6-3 and TRBJ2-2; possible D gene TRBD1, 6 bases. CDR3 length: 15 residues. Germline V lookup: CDR1 MNHEY, CDR2 SVGEGT. Between the trimmed V and J ends, which lost 7 bases and 3 bases, there was a span of 15 bases.

The chain employs TRBV11-2 and TRBJ2-3, with 7 bases that match TRBD2. CDR1 and CDR2 from the germline V gene are SGHAT and FQNNGV. With 4 bases clipped from V and 0 bases from J, the junction kept 16 bases outside the gene matches. The CDR3 consists of 19 residues. The DNA of the CDR3 is TGTGCCAGCAGCTCACCCCTGGGGAGGGGAGGACCCAGCACAGATACGCAGTATTTT. Protein sequence: CASSSPLGRGGPSTDTQYF.

This clonotype was counted ten times or more. CDR3 in amino acids: CASMVDKGYEQYF. CDR3 nucleotides: TGCGCCAGCATGGTTGACAAGGGCTACGAGCAGTACTTC. The chain employs TRBV5-1 and TRBJ2-7; no firm D call. This CDR3 has 13 amino acids. Germline CDR1 and CDR2: SGHRS and YFSETQ. The V end was cut by 6 bases, the J end by 3 bases, with 13 bases between.

This clonotype has at least ten counts. The genes are TRBV10-3 and TRBJ1-2; no reliable D call. The CDR3 has 14 residues. Germline-derived CDR1 and CDR2 are ENHRY and SYGVKD. V lost 4 bases to trimming and J lost 3 bases, with 12 bases between them. CDR3 sequence (DNA): TGTGCCATCAGTGCGACCTCTCGGGACTATGGCTACACCTTC. It translates to CAISATSRDYGYTF.

This sequence joins TRBV5-1 and TRBJ1-2; 9 bases are shared with TRBD1. The J segment lost 4 bases and the V segment lost 2 bases, leaving 3 bases of the junction unmatched. CDR1 and CDR2 (germline): SGHRS, YFSETQ. The length of the CDR3 is 14 residues. CDR3 amino acids: CASSFDRGTYGYTF. CDR3 DNA sequence: TGCGCCAGCAGCTTCGACAGGGGGACCTATGGCTACACCTTC. Using reference TRBV5-1 and TRBJ1-2 for the parts outside the CDR3, the full variable domain is KAGVTQTPRYLIKTRGQQVTLSCSPISGHRSVSWYQQTPGQGLQFLFEYFSETQRNKGNFPGRFSGRQFSNSRSEMNVSTLELGDSALYLCASSFDRGTYGYTFGSGTRLTVV.

This clonotype has a count of ten or more. This chain links TRBV3-1 with TRBJ2-7; D unresolved. The CDR3 is made up of 13 amino acids. Germline V gene lookup returns CDR1 LGHDT and CDR2 YNNKEL (reference sequence). With 4 bases removed from V and 7 bases from J, the gap between germline ends came to 14 bases. The CDR3 region has the DNA TGTGCCAGCAGCCCTACCAGCGAGTGGGAGCAGTACTTC. This encodes CASSPTSEWEQYF.

Worth noting for this clonotype: This CDR3 fails to terminate in the conserved phenylalanine or tryptophan, so it likely reflects a read error. The chain is built from TRBV6-1 and TRBJ2-5; 10 bases agree with TRBD1. This CDR3 is 13 amino acids long. Losses at the gene ends were 6 bases for V and 4 bases for J; bases not matched to a gene: 2. Per germline, CDR1 MNHNS and CDR2 SASEGT. The CDR3 spells CASRTGGVETQYC. CDR3 coding DNA: TGTGCCAGCAGGACAGGGGGCGTAGAGACCCAGTACTGC.

This clonotype was picked up many times. This chain connects TRBV20-1 to TRBJ2-3; no clear D. CDR1 and CDR2 from the germline V gene are DFQATT and SNEGSKA (reference sequence). The CDR3 sequence is 13 residues long. The germline V and J ends were trimmed by 0 bases and 2 bases, with 6 bases remaining between them. CDR3 loop: CSARDGYTDTQYF. CDR3 nucleotides: TGCAGTGCTAGAGACGGCTACACAGATACGCAGTATTTT.

This clonotype was counted ten times or more. This rearrangement joins TRBV5-1 to TRBJ2-2; TRBD1 agrees at 9 bases. CDR1 and CDR2 from the germline V gene are SGHRS and YFSETQ. The V and J ends lost 0 bases and 5 bases, in that order; junction bases with no gene match: 5. The CDR3 is 16 amino acids. The CDR3 nucleotides are TGCGCCAGCAGCTTGGGGGGACAGGGACGAACCGGGGAGCTGTTTTTT. Its protein is CASSLGGQGRTGELFF. Looking up the rest from reference TRBV5-1 and TRBJ2-2 gives the full variable domain: KAGVTQTPRYLIKTRGQQVTLSCSPISGHRSVSWYQQTPGQGLQFLFEYFSETQRNKGNFPGRFSGRQFSNSRSEMNVSTLELGDSALYLCASSLGGQGRTGELFFGEGSRLTVL.

Ten or more counts support this clonotype. V usage is TRBV29-1 and J usage is TRBJ1-1; D is possibly TRBD1 (5 bases). The length of the CDR3 is 13 residues. V was trimmed by 3 bases and J by 2 bases, leaving 10 bases between them. Germline CDR1 SQVTM, CDR2 ANQGSEA. CDR3 bases: TGCAGCGTTGAGTGGGGGGGTAACACTGAAGCTTTCTTT. It codes for CSVEWGGNTEAFF.

In regard to this clonotype: Possible read error: a much larger clone is one base away. The CDR3 loop reads CASSWTGQTLSGANLLTF. The CDR3 DNA sequence: TGCGCCAGCAGCTGGACCGGGCAGACCCTCTCTGGGGCCAACCTCCTGACTTTC. V is TRBV5-1 and J is TRBJ2-6; weak D call: TRBD1 (5 bases). The germline V gene has CDR1 SGHRS and CDR2 YFSETQ. The CDR3 contains 18 residues. The full variable domain, in which reference TRBV5-1 and TRBJ2-6 provide the parts outside the CDR3, is KAGVTQTPRYLIKTRGQQVTLSCSPISGHRSVSWYQQTPGQGLQFLFEYFSETQRNKGNFPGRFSGRQFSNSRSEMNVSTLELGDSALYLCASSWTGQTLSGANLLTFGAGSRLTVL.

This clonotype was seen many times. The V call is TRBV12-3 or TRBV12-4, the J call TRBJ2-7, with TRBD1 identical over 9 bases. This CDR3 has 13 amino acids. J gave up 6 bases and V 5 bases, and 5 bases lay outside the gene matches. In nucleotides, the CDR3 is TGTGCCAGCAGTCTCGGGACAGGGAGCGAGCAGTACTTC. This encodes CASSLGTGSEQYF.

This clonotype was observed many times. The rearrangement uses TRBV11-2 and TRBJ2-2; a weak D match, TRBD1 (5 bases). Per germline, CDR1 SGHAT and CDR2 FQNNGV. Trimming took 5 bases from V and 0 from J, leaving 10 bases between them. This CDR3 region has 15 residues. CDR3 residues: CASSPDRTNTGELFF. CDR3 nucleotide sequence: TGTGCCAGCAGCCCCGACAGAACGAACACCGGGGAGCTGTTTTTT.

This clonotype was recorded at least ten times. The chain carries TRBV6-1 and TRBJ2-7, with 7 bases fitting TRBD2. Germline assignment: CDR1 MNHNS and CDR2 SASEGT. The CDR3 has 14 amino acids. Trimming took 10 bases from V and 2 from J; bases not matched to a gene: 11. CDR3 loop: CAIRAGVSAYEQYF. CDR3 sequence (DNA): TGTGCCATCCGGGCGGGAGTGTCAGCCTACGAGCAGTACTTC.

This clonotype was found many times. This CDR3 is CATSDKSGREETQYF. Here the CDR3 DNA reads TGTGCCACCAGTGACAAAAGCGGGAGAGAGGAGACCCAGTACTTC. The chain carries TRBV24-1 and TRBJ2-5, with 8 bases that match TRBD2. Germline lookup yields CDR1 KGHDR and CDR2 SFDVKD. This CDR3 region has 15 residues. Trimming cost V 4 bases and J 5 bases; bases outside gene matches: 8.

This clonotype was seen more than once but under ten times. The chain has TRBV12-3 or TRBV12-4 and TRBJ2-7; tentative D call: TRBD1 (5 bases). Trimming pared 4 bases from V and 7 bases from J, leaving 17 bases between. This CDR3 is 14 amino acids long. CDR3 DNA sequence: TGTGCCAGCAGTTCCACAGGATCCGCTGTTGAGCAGTACTTC. Its protein is CASSSTGSAVEQYF.

The table lists this clonotype with many counts. The rearrangement joins TRBV15 to TRBJ1-6, with TRBD1 identical over 11 bases. The CDR3 totals 16 residues. J gave up 9 bases and V 4 bases, and 8 bases lay outside the gene matches. Germline V gene sequence: CDR1 LNHNV, CDR2 YYDKDF (reference sequence). For the CDR3, the DNA is TGTGCCACCAGCACCGAGGACAGGGGGCAATTTTCACCCCTCCACTTT. Translating gives CATSTEDRGQFSPLHF.